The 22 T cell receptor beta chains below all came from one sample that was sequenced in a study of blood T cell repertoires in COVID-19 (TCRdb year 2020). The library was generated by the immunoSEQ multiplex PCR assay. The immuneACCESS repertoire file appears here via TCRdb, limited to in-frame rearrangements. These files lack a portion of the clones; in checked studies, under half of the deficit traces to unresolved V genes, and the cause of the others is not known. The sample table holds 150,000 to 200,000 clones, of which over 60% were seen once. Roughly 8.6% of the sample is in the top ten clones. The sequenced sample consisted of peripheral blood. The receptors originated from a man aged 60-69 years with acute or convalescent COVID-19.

The CDR3 reads CASSRTIQETQYF. CDR3 DNA: TGTGCCAGTAGCAGGACTATCCAAGAGACCCAGTACTTC. This chain uses TRBV19 with TRBJ2-5; TRBD2 might be the D (6 bases). The germline CDR1 and CDR2 sequences are LNHDA and SQIVND (reference sequence). V was clipped by 6 bases and J by 1 base, with 9 bases between them. CDR3 length equals 13 residues.

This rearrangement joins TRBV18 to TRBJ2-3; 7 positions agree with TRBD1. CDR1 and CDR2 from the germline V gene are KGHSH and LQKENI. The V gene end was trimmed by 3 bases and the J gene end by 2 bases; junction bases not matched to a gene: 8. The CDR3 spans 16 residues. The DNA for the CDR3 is TGTGCCAGCTCACCGCCGAACAGGGGTAACACAGATACGCAGTATTTT. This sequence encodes CASSPPNRGNTDTQYF.

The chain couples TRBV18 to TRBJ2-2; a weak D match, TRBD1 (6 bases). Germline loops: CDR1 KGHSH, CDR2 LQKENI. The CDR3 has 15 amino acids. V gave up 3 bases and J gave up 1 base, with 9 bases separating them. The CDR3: CASSPATGNTGELFF. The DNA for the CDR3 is TGTGCCAGCTCACCGGCGACAGGGAACACCGGGGAGCTGTTTTTT.

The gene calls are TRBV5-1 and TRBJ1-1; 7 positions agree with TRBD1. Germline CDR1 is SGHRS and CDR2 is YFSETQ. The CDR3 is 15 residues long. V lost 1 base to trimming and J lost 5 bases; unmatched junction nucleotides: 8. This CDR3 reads CASSLYDRDGTEAFF. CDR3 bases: TGCGCCAGCAGCTTGTACGACAGGGATGGGACTGAAGCTTTCTTT.

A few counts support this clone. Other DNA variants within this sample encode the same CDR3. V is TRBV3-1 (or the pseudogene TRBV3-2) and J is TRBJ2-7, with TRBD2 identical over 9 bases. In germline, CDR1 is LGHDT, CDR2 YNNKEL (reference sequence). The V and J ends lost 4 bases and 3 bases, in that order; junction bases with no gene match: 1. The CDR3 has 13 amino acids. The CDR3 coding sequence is TGTGCCAGCAGCCGCGGGAGGGGCTACGAGCAGTACTTC. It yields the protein CASSRGRGYEQYF.

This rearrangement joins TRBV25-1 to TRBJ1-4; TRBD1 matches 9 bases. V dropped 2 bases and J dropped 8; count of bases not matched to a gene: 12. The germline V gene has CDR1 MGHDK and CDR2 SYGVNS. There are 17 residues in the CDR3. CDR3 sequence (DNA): TGTGCCAGCAGTGAAGCCCCCCGGACAGGGGCTGGGGAAAAACTGTTTTTT. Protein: CASSEAPRTGAGEKLFF.

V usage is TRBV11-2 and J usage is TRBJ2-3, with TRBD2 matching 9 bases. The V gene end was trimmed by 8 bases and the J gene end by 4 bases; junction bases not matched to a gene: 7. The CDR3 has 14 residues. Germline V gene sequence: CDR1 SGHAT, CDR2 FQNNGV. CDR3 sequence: CASSGASGADTQYF. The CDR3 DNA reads TGTGCCAGCTCAGGGGCTAGCGGGGCAGATACGCAGTATTTT. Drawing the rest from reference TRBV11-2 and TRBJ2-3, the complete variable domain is EAGVAQSPRYKIIEKRQSVAFWCNPISGHATLYWYQQILGQGPKLLIQFQNNGVVDDSQLPKDRFSAERLKGVDSTLKIQPAKLEDSAVYLCASSGASGADTQYFGPGTRLTVL.

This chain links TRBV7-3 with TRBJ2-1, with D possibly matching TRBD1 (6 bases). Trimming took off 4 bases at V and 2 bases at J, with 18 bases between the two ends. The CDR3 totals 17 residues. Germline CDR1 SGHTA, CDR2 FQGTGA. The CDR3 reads CASSYGDNILTYNEQFF. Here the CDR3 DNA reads TGTGCCAGCAGCTATGGGGACAACATCCTAACCTACAATGAGCAGTTCTTC. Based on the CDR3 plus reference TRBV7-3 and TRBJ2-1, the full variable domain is GAGVSQTPSNKVTEKGKYVELRCDPISGHTALYWYRQSLGQGPEFLIYFQGTGAADDSGLPNDRFFAVRPEGSVSTLKIQRTERGDSAVYLCASSYGDNILTYNEQFFGPGTRLTVL.

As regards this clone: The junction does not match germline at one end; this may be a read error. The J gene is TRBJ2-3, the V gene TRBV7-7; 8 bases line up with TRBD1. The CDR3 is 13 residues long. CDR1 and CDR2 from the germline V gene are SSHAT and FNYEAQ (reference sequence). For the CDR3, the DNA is TGTGCTAGCAGCCCAGGGGGCCGGGATACGCAGTATTTT. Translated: CASSPGGRDTQYF.

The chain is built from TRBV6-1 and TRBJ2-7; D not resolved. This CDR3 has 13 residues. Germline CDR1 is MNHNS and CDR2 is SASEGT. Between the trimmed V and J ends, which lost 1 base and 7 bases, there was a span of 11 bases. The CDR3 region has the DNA TGTGCCAGCAGTGAAGGGTCGCGTTGGGAGCAGTACTTC. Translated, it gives CASSEGSRWEQYF.

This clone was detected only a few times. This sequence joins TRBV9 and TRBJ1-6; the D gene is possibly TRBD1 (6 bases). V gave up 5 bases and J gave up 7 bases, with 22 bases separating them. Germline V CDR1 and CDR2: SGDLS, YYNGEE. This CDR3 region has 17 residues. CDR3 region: CASSAASGARGNSPLHF. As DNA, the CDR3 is TGTGCCAGCAGTGCCGCTTCCGGGGCAAGGGGGAATTCACCCCTCCACTTT. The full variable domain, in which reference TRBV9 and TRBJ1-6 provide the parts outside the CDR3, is DSGVTQTPKHLITATGQRVTLRCSPRSGDLSVYWYQQSLDQGLQFLIQYYNGEERAKGNILERFSAQQFPDLHSELNLSSLELGDSALYFCASSAASGARGNSPLHFGNGTRLTVT.

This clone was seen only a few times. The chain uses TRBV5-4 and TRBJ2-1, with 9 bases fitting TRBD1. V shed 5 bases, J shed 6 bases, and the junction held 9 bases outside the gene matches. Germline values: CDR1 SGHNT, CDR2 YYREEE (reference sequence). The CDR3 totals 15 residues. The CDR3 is CASRLQGAPTNEQFF. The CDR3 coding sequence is TGTGCCAGCAGGCTACAGGGGGCCCCTACCAATGAGCAGTTCTTC.

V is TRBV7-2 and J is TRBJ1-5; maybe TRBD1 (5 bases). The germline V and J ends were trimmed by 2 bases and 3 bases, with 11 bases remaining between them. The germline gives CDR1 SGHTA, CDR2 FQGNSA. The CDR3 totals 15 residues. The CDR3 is CASSLYSGHNQPQHF. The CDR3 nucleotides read TGTGCCAGCAGCTTATATTCAGGGCACAATCAGCCCCAGCATTTT. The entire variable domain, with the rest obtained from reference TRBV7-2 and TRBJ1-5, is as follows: GAGVSQSPSNKVTEKGKDVELRCDPISGHTALYWYRQSLGQGLEFLIYFQGNSAPDKSGLPSDRFSAERTGGSVSTLTIQRTQQEDSAVYLCASSLYSGHNQPQHFGDGTRLSIL.

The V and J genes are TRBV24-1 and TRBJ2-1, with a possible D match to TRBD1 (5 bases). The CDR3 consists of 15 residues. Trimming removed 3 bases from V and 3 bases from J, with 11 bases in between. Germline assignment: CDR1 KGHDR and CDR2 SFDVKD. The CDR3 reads CATSDPGPGYNEQFF. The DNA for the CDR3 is TGTGCCACCAGTGATCCAGGGCCCGGCTACAATGAGCAGTTCTTC.

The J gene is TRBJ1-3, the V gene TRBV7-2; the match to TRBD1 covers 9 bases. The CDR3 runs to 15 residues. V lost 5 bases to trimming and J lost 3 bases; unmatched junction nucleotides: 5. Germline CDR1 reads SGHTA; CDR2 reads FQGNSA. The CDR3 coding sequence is TGTGCCAGCAGCACCGGGACAGGGTTTGGAAACACCATATATTTT. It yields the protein CASSTGTGFGNTIYF.

Here the CDR3 reads CASSADSGTNNEQFF. CDR3 in DNA: TGTGCCAGCAGCGCCGATTCCGGGACTAACAATGAGCAGTTCTTC. The V call is TRBV9, the J call TRBJ2-1, with 7 bases that match TRBD2. Germline V gene data show CDR1 as SGDLS and CDR2 as YYNGEE. This CDR3 is built from 15 residues. V lost 3 bases, J lost 5 bases, and 8 bases stayed unmatched.

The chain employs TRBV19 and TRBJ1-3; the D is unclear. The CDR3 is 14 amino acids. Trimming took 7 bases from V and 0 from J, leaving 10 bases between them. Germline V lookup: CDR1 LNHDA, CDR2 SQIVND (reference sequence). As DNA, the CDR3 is TGTGCCAGTATAGAAGGAGGCTCTGGAAACACCATATATTTT. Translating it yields CASIEGGSGNTIYF.

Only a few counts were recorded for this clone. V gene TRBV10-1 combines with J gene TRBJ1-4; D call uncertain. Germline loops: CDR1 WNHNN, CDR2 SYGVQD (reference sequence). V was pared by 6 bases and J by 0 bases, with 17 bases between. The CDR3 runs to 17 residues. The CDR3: CASSLDTYLATNEKLFF. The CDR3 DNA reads TGCGCCAGCAGCCTCGACACCTACCTTGCAACTAATGAAAAACTGTTTTTT.

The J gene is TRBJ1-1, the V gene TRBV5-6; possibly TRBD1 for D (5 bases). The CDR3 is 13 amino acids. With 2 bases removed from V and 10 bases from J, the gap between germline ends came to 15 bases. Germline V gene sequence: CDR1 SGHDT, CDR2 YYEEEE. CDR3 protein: CASSFDSGRPAFF. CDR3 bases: TGTGCCAGCAGCTTCGACAGCGGGCGCCCAGCTTTCTTT.

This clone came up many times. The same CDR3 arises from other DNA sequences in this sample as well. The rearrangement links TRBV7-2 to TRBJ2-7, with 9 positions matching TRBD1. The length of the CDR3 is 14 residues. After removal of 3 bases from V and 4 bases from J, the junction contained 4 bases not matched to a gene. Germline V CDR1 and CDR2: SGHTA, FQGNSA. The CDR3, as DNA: TGTGCCAGCAGCTTTTACAGGGGGCTTTACGAGCAGTACTTC. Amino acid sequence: CASSFYRGLYEQYF.

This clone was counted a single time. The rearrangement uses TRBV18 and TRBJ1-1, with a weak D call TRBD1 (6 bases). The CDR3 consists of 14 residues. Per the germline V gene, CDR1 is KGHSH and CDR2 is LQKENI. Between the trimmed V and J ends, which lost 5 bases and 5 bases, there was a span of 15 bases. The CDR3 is CASSEQGGGTEAFF. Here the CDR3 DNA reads TGTGCCAGCTCAGAACAGGGTGGAGGTACTGAAGCTTTCTTT.

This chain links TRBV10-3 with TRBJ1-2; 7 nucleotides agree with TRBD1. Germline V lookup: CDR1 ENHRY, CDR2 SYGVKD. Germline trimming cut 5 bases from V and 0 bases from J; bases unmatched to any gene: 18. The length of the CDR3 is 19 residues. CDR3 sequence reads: CAISSTPFGTDKSNYGYTF. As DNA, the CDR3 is TGTGCCATCAGTTCTACCCCCTTCGGGACAGATAAATCTAACTATGGCTACACCTTC.